The 5 T cell receptor beta chains listed next were all sequenced from one sample in a study of regulatory T cells in long-lasting Graves disease. The time point was: newly diagnosed GD, antithyroid drugs for less than 3 months. RNA extracted from PBMCs served as the sequencing template. Combining iRepertoire HTBI primers with Arm-PCR of CDR3 regions, the authors built TCR beta libraries. Using its own MiXCR run on the multiplex PCR reads, TCRdb lists one record per CDR3 protein. The sample shows roughly 380,000 distinct CDR3 sequences, roughly a sixth of them seen only once. The sample was peripheral blood mononuclear cells (PBMCs), taken at new diagnosis, from a patient treated with antithyroid drugs. The receptor set was obtained from a female donor with Graves disease.

At least ten counts were recorded for this clonotype. The chain uses TRBV20-1 and TRBJ2-6; perhaps TRBD1 as D (6 bases). The CDR3 contains 14 residues. Trimming cost V 6 bases and J 2 bases, with 11 bases left between them. Germline V gene sequence: CDR1 DFQATT, CDR2 SNEGSKA (reference sequence). The CDR3 DNA reads as TGCAGTGCGGCTACAGGGACTGGGGCCAACGTCCTGACTTTC. This encodes CSAATGTGANVLTF.

This rearrangement joins TRBV4-1 to TRBJ2-3; D is tentatively TRBD1 or TRBD2 (5 bases each). CDR3 length: 16 amino acids. Trimming left V 4 bases short and J 2 bases short, with 16 bases between. Per the germline V gene, CDR1 is MGHRA and CDR2 is YSYEKL. CDR3 nucleotides: TGCGCCAGCAGCCTTCCTTGGTCAGGGACCACAGATACGCAGTATTTT. This translates into CASSLPWSGTTDTQYF.

The table lists this clonotype with many counts. The V and J genes are TRBV10-3 and TRBJ2-1; the D call may be TRBD1 or TRBD2 (6 bases each). Germline lookup yields CDR1 ENHRY and CDR2 SYGVKD. Trimming stripped 9 bases from V and 0 bases from J, with 18 bases between. The CDR3 is 16 amino acids. CDR3 coding DNA: TGTGCCATTCACGGAGGGGCGGACAGCTCCTACAATGAGCAGTTCTTC. Protein: CAIHGGADSSYNEQFF.

As for this clonotype: Since a much larger clone is just one base distant, this may be a read error. This chain uses TRBV9 with TRBJ1-1, with 7 bases fitting TRBD1. The CDR3 length is 17 residues. V gave up 0 bases and J gave up 3 bases; unmatched junction bases: 11. In germline, CDR1 is SGDLS, CDR2 YYNGEE. The DNA for the CDR3 is TGTGCCAGCAGCGTAGGTGGGGCAGGGGGTGAGTACACTGAAGCTTTCTTT. Encoded protein: CASSVGGAGGEYTEAFF.

This clonotype came up a few times. This chain connects TRBV28 to TRBJ2-1, with 12 positions matching TRBD2. The ends lost 8 bases at V and 2 bases at J; junction bases unmatched: 4. This CDR3 has 15 residues. Germline V gene lookup returns CDR1 MDHEN and CDR2 SYDVKM. CDR3 in DNA: TGTGCCAGCCAACTAGCGGGAGGCACCTACAATGAGCAGTTCTTC. This encodes CASQLAGGTYNEQFF. Based on the CDR3 plus reference TRBV28 and TRBJ2-1, the full variable domain is DVKVTQSSRYLVKRTGEKVFLECVQDMDHENMFWYRQDPGLGLRLIYFSYDVKMKEKGDIPEGYSVSREKKERFSLILESASTNQTSMYLCASQLAGGTYNEQFFGPGTRLTVL.